This T cell receptor (beta chain) was recovered during a study of T cell responses to AZD1222 COVID-19 vaccine (dated by TCRdb to the early 2020s). Study-wide context: AZD1222 recipients whose second dose came at about 4 weeks and those whose second dose came at about 12 weeks were combined into one group, since spike-specific TCR depth and breadth did not differ between the two schedules. TCR sequencing covered 230 or so trial participants: 207 given two doses of AZD1222 and 26 given two doses of MenACWY control vaccine. Trial participants were enrolled by age into 18-55, 56-69 and 70-plus year subgroups, with 148, 28 and 57 TCR-sequenced participants respectively. Study-wide conclusions, independent of this receptor: Conclusions about previously exposed vaccinees are limited because only six or seven AZD1222 recipients were SARS-CoV-2 seropositive at baseline. Participants were mostly white British, with more females than males. The authors suggested clonal diversity may have been underestimated. After two AZD1222 doses, spike-specific TCR breadth and depth were significantly higher than at day 0 and than in MenACWY recipients. Reportedly, almost half of the unique spike-specific TCRs recognized epitopes lying outside the regions that are mutated in the B.1.351 and B.1.1.7 variants. Because no day 14 peak-response samples were available, repertoires were characterized only after the peak T cell response. The whole spike protein was spanned by vaccine-associated CD4 TCRs, and dominant responses were seen in regions 160-218 and 743-854. The 56-69-year group was small, and its depth increase did not reach significance, likely because of low power.

The CDR3 runs 15 residues from the cysteine to the phenylalanine. Just the 45-base CDR3 DNA is kept, in frame starting at base 1. The junction shows trimming of 3 bases on V and 7 bases on J, and the gene matches do not reach 10 bases of it. From the germline V gene (reference sequence), CDR1 is DFQATT and CDR2 is SNEGSKA. The time point label here, explained by the study, means: baseline before first vaccination. The vaccinee samples were drawn from two UK trials, COV001 and COV002, one of which was a single-blind randomized controlled phase 2/3 trial testing AZD1222 (ChAdOx1 nCoV-19) in healthy adults. For TCRbeta chain sequencing, PBMC samples were collected from trial participants at day 0 and at day 28 after the second dose. The CDR3 regions of human TCRbeta chains were subjected to immunosequencing. Per the source publication's procedure: Repertoire TCRs were checked for matches against a reference library of SARS-CoV-2-specific TCRs that had been generated using the MIRA antigen-specificity platform. Breadth was defined as the fraction of unique TCRs that were SARS-CoV-2-associated, and depth was defined as the fraction of total T cells that were SARS-CoV-2-associated. Using the MIRA data, each spike-specific TCR was assigned both to the spike region to which the TCR was reactive and to a CD4 or CD8 class. Log10-transformed breadth and depth values were compared by one-way ANOVA with Sidak's multiple comparisons tests. As stored in TCRdb, this immuneACCESS dataset retains in-frame rearrangements with V and J assigned. A fraction of the clones does not appear; measured against another copy, unresolved V genes explain less than half of the discrepancy, and the remainder lacks a known reason. Clone size and V and J calls were adopted from that table, with D and trimming inferred from the DNA. For this sample the table gives 120,000 or so clones, of which about nine tenths were detected only once. The ten largest clonotypes hold 6% to 9% of the sample.

In the case of this clone: It has no known antigen specificity. Base qualities are missing; no much larger clone stands one base away.

The rearrangement joined TRBV20-1 to TRBJ2-2; 8 central bases correspond to TRBD1. Sequencing was performed on peripheral blood, taken on day 0 of AZD1222 vaccination. This receptor was taken from an adult in good health. The nucleotide sequence reads TGCAGTGCTAGTGGGCGCAGGGGGCCCGGCGGGGAGCTGTTTTTT. The translation is CSASGRRGPGGELFF.